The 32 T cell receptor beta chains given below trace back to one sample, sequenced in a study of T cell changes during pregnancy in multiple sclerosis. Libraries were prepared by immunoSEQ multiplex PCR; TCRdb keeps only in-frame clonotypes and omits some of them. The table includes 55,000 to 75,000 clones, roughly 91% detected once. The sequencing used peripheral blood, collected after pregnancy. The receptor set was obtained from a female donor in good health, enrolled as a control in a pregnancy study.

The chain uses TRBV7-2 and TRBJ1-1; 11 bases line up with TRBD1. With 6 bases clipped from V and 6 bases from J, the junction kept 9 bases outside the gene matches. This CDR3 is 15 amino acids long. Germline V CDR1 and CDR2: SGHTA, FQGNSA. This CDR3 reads CASSYYGQGASEAFF. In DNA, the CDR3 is TGTGCCAGCAGTTATTACGGACAGGGGGCCTCTGAAGCTTTCTTT. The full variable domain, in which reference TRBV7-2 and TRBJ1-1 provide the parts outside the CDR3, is GAGVSQSPSNKVTEKGKDVELRCDPISGHTALYWYRQSLGQGLEFLIYFQGNSAPDKSGLPSDRFSAERTGGSVSTLTIQRTQQEDSAVYLCASSYYGQGASEAFFGQGTRLTVV.

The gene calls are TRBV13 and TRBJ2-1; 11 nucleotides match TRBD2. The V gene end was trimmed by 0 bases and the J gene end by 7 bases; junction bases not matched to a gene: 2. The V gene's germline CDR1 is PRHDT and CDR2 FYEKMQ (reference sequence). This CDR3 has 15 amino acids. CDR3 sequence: CASSLGSSGGNEQFF. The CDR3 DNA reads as TGTGCCAGCAGCTTAGGGTCTAGCGGGGGGAATGAGCAGTTCTTC.

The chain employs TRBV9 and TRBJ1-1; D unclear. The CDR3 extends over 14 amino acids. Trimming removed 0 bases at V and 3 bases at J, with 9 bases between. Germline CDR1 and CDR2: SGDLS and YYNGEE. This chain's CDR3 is CASSVALADTEAFF. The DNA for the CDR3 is TGTGCCAGCAGCGTAGCTTTGGCAGACACTGAAGCTTTCTTT.

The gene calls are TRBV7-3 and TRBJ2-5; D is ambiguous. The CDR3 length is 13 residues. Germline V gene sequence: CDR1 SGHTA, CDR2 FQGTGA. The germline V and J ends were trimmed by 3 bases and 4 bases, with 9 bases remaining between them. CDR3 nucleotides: TGTGCCAGCAGCTTCACAGCCTCAGAGACCCAGTACTTC. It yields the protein CASSFTASETQYF.

The CDR3 is CASRLQTSHYGYTF. CDR3 nucleotides: TGTGCCAGTAGGCTCCAGACTTCTCACTATGGCTACACCTTC. This rearrangement joins TRBV19 to TRBJ1-2; D gene unclear. Trimming left V 6 bases short and J 3 bases short, with 14 bases between. Per germline, CDR1 LNHDA and CDR2 SQIVND (reference sequence). The CDR3 is 14 residues long.

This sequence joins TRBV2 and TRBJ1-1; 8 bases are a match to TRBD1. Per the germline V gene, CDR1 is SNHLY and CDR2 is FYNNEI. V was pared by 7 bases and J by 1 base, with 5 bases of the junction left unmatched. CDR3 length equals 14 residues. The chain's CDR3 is CASNLGTGNTEAFF. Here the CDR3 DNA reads TGTGCCAGCAATCTAGGGACAGGGAACACTGAAGCTTTCTTT.

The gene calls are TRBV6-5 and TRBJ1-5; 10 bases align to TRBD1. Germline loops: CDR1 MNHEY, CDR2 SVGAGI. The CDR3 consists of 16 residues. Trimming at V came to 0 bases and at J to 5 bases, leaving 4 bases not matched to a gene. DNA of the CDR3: TGTGCCAGCAGTTACTCGGCGACAGGGGGCGATCAGCCCCAGCATTTT. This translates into CASSYSATGGDQPQHF.

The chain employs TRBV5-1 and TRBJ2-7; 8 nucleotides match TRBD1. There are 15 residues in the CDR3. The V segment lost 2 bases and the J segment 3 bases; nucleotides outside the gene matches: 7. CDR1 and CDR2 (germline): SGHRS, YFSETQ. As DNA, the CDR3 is TGCGCCAGCAGCTTCGCCCGACAGGGGTTCTACGAGCAGTACTTC. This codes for CASSFARQGFYEQYF.

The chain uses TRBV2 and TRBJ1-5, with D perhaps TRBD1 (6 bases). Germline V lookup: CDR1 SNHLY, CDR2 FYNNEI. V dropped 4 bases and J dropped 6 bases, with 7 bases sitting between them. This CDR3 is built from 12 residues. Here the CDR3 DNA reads TGTGCCAGCAGTGGGACAGCTCAGCCCCAGCATTTT. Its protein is CASSGTAQPQHF. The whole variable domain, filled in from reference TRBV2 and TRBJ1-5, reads EPEVTQTPSHQVTQMGQEVILRCVPISNHLYFYWYRQILGQKVEFLVSFYNNEISEKSEIFDDQFSVERPDGSNFTLKIRSTKLEDSAMYFCASSGTAQPQHFGDGTRLSIL.

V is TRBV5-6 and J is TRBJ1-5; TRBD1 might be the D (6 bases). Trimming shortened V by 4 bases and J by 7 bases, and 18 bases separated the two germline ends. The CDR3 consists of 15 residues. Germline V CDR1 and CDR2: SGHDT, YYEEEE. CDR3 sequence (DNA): TGTGCCAGCAGCCTGGGGGGGCAGGGATTCCAGCCCCAGCATTTT. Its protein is CASSLGGQGFQPQHF.

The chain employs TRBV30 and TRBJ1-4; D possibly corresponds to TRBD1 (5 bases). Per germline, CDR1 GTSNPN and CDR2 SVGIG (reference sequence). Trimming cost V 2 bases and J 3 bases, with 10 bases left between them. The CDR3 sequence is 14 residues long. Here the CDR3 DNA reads TGTGCCTGGAGTCCAGGGCCCCCTAATGAAAAACTGTTTTTT. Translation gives CAWSPGPPNEKLFF. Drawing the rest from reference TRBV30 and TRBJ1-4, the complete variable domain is SQTIHQWPATLVQPVGSPLSLECTVEGTSNPNLYWYRQAAGRGLQLLFYSVGIGQISSEVPQNLSASRPQDRQFILSSKKLLLSDSGFYLCAWSPGPPNEKLFFGSGTQLSVL.

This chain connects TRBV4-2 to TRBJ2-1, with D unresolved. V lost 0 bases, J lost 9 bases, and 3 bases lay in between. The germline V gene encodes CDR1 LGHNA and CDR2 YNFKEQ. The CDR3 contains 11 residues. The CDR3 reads CASSQDREQFF. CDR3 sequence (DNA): TGTGCCAGCAGCCAAGATCGTGAGCAGTTCTTC.

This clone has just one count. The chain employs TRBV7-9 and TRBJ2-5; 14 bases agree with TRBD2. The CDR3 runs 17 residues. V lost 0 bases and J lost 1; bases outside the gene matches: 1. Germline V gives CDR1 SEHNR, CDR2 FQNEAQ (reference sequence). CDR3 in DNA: TGTGCCAGCAGCTTAGCGGGACTAGCGGGGGCCCAAGAGACCCAGTACTTC. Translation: CASSLAGLAGAQETQYF.

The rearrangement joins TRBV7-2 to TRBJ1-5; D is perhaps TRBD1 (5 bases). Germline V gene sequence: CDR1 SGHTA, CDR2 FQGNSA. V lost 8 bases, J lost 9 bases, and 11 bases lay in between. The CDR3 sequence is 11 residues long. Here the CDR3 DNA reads TGTGCCAGCTCGCTCGGGGGGCCCCAGCATTTT. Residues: CASSLGGPQHF.

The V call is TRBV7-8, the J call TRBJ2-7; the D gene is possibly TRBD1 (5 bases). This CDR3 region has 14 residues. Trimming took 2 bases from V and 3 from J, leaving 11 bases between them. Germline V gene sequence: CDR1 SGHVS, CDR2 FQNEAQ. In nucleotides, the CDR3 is TGTGCCAGCAGCTTAAGTGGCAGGGACTACGAGCAGTACTTC. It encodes CASSLSGRDYEQYF.

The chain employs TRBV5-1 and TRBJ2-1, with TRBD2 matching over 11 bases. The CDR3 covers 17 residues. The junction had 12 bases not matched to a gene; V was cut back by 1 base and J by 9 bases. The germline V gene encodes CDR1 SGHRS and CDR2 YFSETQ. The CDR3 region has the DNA TGCGCCAGCAGCTTGTTGCCGGGACTAGCGGTCCTGGGTGAGCAGTTCTTC. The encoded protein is CASSLLPGLAVLGEQFF.

CDR3 sequence (DNA): TGTGCCAGCGGCCGGTACAGGGCGATGAACACTGAAGCTTTCTTT. This sequence encodes CASGRYRAMNTEAFF. This sequence joins TRBV27 and TRBJ1-1; D is perhaps TRBD1 (6 bases). Germline V CDR1 and CDR2: MNHEY, SMNVEV (reference sequence). Trimming shortened V by 8 bases and J by 0 bases, and 16 bases separated the two germline ends. CDR3 size: 15 residues.

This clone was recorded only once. This CDR3 reads CASSRGTGFQETQYF. The CDR3 bases are TGTGCCAGTAGTCGTGGGACAGGTTTCCAAGAGACCCAGTACTTC. The chain couples TRBV19 to TRBJ2-5, with TRBD1 matching 8 bases. Germline loops: CDR1 LNHDA, CDR2 SQIVND (reference sequence). V lost 5 bases to trimming and J lost 1 base; unmatched junction nucleotides: 6. The CDR3 totals 15 residues.

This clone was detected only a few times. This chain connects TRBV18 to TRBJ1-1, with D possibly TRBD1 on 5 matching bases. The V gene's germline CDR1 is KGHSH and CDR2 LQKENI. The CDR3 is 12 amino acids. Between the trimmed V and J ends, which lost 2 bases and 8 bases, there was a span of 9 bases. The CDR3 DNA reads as TGTGCCAGCTCACCAATCCAGGGCGAAGCTTTCTTT. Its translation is CASSPIQGEAFF.

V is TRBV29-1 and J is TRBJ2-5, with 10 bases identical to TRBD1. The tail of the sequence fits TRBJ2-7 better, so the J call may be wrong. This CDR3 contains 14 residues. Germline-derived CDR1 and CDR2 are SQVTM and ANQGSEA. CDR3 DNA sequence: TGCAGCGTTCGATCCGACAGGGGGCGATACGAGCAGTACTTC. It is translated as CSVRSDRGRYEQYF.

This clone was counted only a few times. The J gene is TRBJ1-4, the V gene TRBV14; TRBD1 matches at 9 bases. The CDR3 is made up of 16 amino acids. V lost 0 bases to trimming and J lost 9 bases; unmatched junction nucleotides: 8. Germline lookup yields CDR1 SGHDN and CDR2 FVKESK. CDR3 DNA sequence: TGTGCCAGCAGCCAAGATCCAGGGACAGGGAGGAAAAAACTGTTTTTT. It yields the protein CASSQDPGTGRKKLFF.

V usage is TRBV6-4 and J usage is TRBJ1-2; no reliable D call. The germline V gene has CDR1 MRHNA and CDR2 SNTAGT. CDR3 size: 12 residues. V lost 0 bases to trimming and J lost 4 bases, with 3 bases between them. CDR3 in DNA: TGTGCCAGCAGTGACTCCGGCTATGGCTACACCTTC. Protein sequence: CASSDSGYGYTF.

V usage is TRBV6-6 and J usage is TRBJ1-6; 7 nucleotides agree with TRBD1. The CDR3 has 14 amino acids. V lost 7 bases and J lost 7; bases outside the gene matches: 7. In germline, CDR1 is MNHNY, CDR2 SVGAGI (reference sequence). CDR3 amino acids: CASIPGTANSPLHF. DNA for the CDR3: TGTGCCAGCATCCCCGGGACAGCAAATTCACCCCTCCACTTT.

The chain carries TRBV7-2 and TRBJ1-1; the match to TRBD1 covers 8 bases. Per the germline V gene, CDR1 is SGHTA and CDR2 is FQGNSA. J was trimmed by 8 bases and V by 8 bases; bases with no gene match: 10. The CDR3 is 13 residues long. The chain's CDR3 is CASRQGTTFEAFF. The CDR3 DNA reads TGTGCCAGCCGACAGGGGACAACATTCGAAGCTTTCTTT.

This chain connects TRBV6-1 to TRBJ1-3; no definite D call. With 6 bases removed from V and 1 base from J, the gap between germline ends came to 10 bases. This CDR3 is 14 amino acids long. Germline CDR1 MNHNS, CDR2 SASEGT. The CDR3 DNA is TGTGCCAGCAGCCCAGGCGCGTCTGGAAACACCATATATTTT. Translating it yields CASSPGASGNTIYF.

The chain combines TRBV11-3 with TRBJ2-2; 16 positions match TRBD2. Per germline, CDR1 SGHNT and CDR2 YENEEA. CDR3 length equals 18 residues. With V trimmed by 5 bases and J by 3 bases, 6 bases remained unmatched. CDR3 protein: CASSLGLAGGPYTGELFF. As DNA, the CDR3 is TGTGCCAGCAGCCTGGGACTAGCGGGGGGGCCATACACCGGGGAGCTGTTTTTT.

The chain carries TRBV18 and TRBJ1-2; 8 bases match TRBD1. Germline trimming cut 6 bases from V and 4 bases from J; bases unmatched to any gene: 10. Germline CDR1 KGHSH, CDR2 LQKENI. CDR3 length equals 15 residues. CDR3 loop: CASSSTGEIVYGYTF. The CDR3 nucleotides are TGTGCCAGCTCCTCGACAGGGGAAATCGTCTATGGCTACACCTTC.

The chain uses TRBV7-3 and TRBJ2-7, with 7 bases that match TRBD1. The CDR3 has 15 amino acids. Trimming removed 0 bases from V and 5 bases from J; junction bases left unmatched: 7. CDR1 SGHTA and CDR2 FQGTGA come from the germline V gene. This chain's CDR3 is CASSLTGTAPHEQYF. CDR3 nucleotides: TGTGCCAGCAGCTTAACCGGGACAGCACCCCACGAGCAGTACTTC. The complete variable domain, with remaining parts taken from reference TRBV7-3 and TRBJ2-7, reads GAGVSQTPSNKVTEKGKYVELRCDPISGHTALYWYRQSLGQGPEFLIYFQGTGAADDSGLPNDRFFAVRPEGSVSTLKIQRTERGDSAVYLCASSLTGTAPHEQYFGPGTRLTVT.

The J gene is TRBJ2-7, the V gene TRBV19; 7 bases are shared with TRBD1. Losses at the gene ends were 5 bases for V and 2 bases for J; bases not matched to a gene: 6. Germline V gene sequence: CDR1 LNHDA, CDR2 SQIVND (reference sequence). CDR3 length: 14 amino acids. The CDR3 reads CASSPYRGTYEQYF. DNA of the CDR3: TGTGCCAGTAGTCCCTACAGGGGTACCTACGAGCAGTACTTC.

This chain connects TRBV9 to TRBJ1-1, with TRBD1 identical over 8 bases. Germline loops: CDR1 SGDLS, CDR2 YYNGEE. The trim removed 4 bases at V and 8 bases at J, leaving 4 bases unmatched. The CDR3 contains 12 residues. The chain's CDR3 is CASSSRTGEAFF. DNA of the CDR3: TGTGCCAGCAGCTCCAGGACAGGGGAAGCTTTCTTT.

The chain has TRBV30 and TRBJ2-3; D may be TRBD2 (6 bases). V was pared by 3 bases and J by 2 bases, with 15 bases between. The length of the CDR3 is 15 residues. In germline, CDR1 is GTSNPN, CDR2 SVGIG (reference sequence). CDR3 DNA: TGTGCCTGGAGGCGGAGTAGCGGCCCCACAGATACGCAGTATTTT. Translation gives CAWRRSSGPTDTQYF.

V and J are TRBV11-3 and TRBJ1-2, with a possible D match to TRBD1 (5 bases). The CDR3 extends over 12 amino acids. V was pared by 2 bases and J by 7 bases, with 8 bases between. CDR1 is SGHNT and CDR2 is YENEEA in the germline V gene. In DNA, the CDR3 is TGTGCCAGCAGCTTACAGGGCCCTGGCTACACCTTC. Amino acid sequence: CASSLQGPGYTF.